The 18 T cell receptor beta chains listed next were all sequenced from one sample in a study of blood T cell repertoires in COVID-19. Profiled with immunoSEQ multiplex PCR; TCRdb holds only in-frame clones, not every one. Here the sample spans about 49,000 clones, about 77% being singletons. Sequenced: peripheral blood. The receptors were gathered from a man aged 65-85 years with active or convalescent COVID-19.

This chain connects TRBV5-1 to TRBJ1-6; no firm D call. The CDR3 runs 13 residues. Germline loops: CDR1 SGHRS, CDR2 YFSETQ. Trimming took 4 bases from V and 5 from J, leaving 7 bases between them. As DNA, the CDR3 is TGCGCCAGCAGCCTAATTGATAATTCACCCCTCCACTTT. This codes for CASSLIDNSPLHF.

This clone has just one count. The J gene is TRBJ1-1, the V gene TRBV27, with a possible D match to TRBD1 (5 bases). Between the trimmed V and J ends, which lost 3 bases and 0 bases, there was a span of 8 bases. Germline CDR1 is MNHEY and CDR2 is SMNVEV (reference sequence). The CDR3 is 14 residues long. The CDR3 reads CASSLRDLNTEAFF. CDR3 nucleotides: TGTGCCAGCAGTTTGCGGGACCTGAACACTGAAGCTTTCTTT.

The chain recombines TRBV7-2 with TRBJ1-2, with 8 positions matching TRBD1. The ends lost 3 bases at V and 2 bases at J; junction bases unmatched: 2. The CDR3 contains 14 residues. The germline V gene encodes CDR1 SGHTA and CDR2 FQGNSA. For the CDR3, the DNA is TGTGCCAGCAGCTTTACAGGGGGGAACTATGGCTACACCTTC. This gives the protein CASSFTGGNYGYTF.

The chain is built from TRBV28 and TRBJ1-2; 9 bases fit TRBD1. Per the germline V gene, CDR1 is MDHEN and CDR2 is SYDVKM. J lost 8 bases, V lost 6 bases, and 13 bases had no gene match. This CDR3 has 15 amino acids. The CDR3: CASRPPGTGTSGYTF. CDR3 DNA: TGTGCCAGCAGGCCACCCGGGACAGGGACTTCGGGCTACACCTTC.

This clone was observed many times. The chain is built from TRBV6-5 and TRBJ1-1; 10 bases match TRBD1. CDR3 length: 14 residues. From germline, CDR1 is MNHEY and CDR2 SVGAGI. Trimming at V came to 6 bases and at J to 3 bases, leaving 4 bases not matched to a gene. CDR3 sequence: CASRDRGRDTEAFF. The DNA of the CDR3 is TGTGCCAGCAGAGACAGGGGGCGCGACACTGAAGCTTTCTTT.

The chain carries TRBV27 and TRBJ2-7; 10 bases align to TRBD1. The CDR3 is 15 residues long. Germline-derived CDR1 and CDR2 are MNHEY and SMNVEV (reference sequence). V lost 3 bases, J lost 4 bases, and 6 bases stayed unmatched. CDR3 amino acids: CASSFSTGGEYEQYF. CDR3 sequence (DNA): TGTGCCAGCAGTTTTTCGACAGGGGGCGAATACGAGCAGTACTTC.

The table lists this clone with a few counts. This chain uses TRBV15 with TRBJ1-3; D might be TRBD1 (6 bases). The V and J ends lost 0 bases and 0 bases respectively, with 12 bases between them. The germline V gene has CDR1 LNHNV and CDR2 YYDKDF (reference sequence). This CDR3 comprises 17 residues. CDR3 DNA sequence: TGTGCCACCAGCAGAGATTTGGGGGCCTCCTCTGGAAACACCATATATTTT. Its translation is CATSRDLGASSGNTIYF.

V is TRBV5-1 and J is TRBJ1-1, with D uncertain. Trimming left V 5 bases short and J 0 bases short, with 11 bases between. Per the germline V gene, CDR1 is SGHRS and CDR2 is YFSETQ. CDR3 size: 14 residues. CDR3 sequence reads: CASSYGDMNTEAFF. In nucleotides, the CDR3 is TGCGCCAGCAGTTACGGGGATATGAACACTGAAGCTTTCTTT.

The CDR3 reads CASSPLAGVAEQYF. The CDR3 DNA follows: TGTGCCAGCAGCCCCTTAGCGGGAGTGGCCGAGCAGTACTTC. The chain has TRBV7-2 and TRBJ2-7, with 9 bases matching TRBD2. Germline assignment: CDR1 SGHTA and CDR2 FQGNSA. The CDR3 is 14 amino acids. V dropped 5 bases and J dropped 6; count of bases not matched to a gene: 8.

This chain uses TRBV5-1 with TRBJ1-1, with a possible D match to TRBD1 (6 bases). Germline V CDR1 and CDR2: SGHRS, YFSETQ. The V gene lost 4 bases and the J gene lost 0 bases, with 13 bases spanning the gap. The CDR3 runs 15 residues. As DNA, the CDR3 is TGCGCCAGCAGCCCCCGCACAGGGTTGAACACTGAAGCTTTCTTT. This sequence encodes CASSPRTGLNTEAFF.

This clone came up once. The chain joins TRBV7-9 to TRBJ2-1; 16 positions match TRBD2. The CDR3 is 19 residues long. Germline V gene sequence: CDR1 SEHNR, CDR2 FQNEAQ (reference sequence). V was pared by 6 bases and J by 2 bases, with 10 bases of the junction left unmatched. CDR3 sequence reads: CASSQPGTSGREAYNEQFF. CDR3 DNA sequence: TGTGCCAGCAGTCAGCCCGGGACTAGCGGGAGGGAAGCCTACAATGAGCAGTTCTTC.

The rearrangement uses TRBV5-6 and TRBJ2-3; 12 nucleotides match TRBD2. There are 15 residues in the CDR3. The junction had 3 bases not matched to a gene; V was cut back by 1 base and J by 6 bases. Germline V gives CDR1 SGHDT, CDR2 YYEEEE. The CDR3 here is CASSLRTSGTDTQYF. The CDR3 DNA reads TGTGCCAGCAGCTTGAGGACTAGCGGGACCGATACGCAGTATTTT.

The chain links TRBV10-3 to TRBJ1-5; D uncertain. The CDR3 totals 18 residues. Deletions cut 0 bases from V and 2 bases from J, with 17 bases between. Germline lookup yields CDR1 ENHRY and CDR2 SYGVKD. CDR3 nucleotides: TGTGCCATCAGTGAGTCGAACAGTGTCGACCTGGGCAATCAGCCCCAGCATTTT. It codes for CAISESNSVDLGNQPQHF.

This clone was counted once. The V and J genes are TRBV7-9 and TRBJ2-5; 10 nucleotides match TRBD2. J lost 7 bases, V lost 3 bases, and 11 bases had no gene match. The CDR3 has 16 amino acids. Germline V CDR1 and CDR2: SEHNR, FQNEAQ (reference sequence). CDR3 in amino acids: CASSLLAGAPVGTQYF. The CDR3 nucleotides are TGTGCCAGCAGCTTGCTAGCGGGGGCTCCTGTGGGGACCCAGTACTTC.

The rearrangement links TRBV28 to TRBJ2-6; a possible D gene is TRBD2 (5 bases). The CDR3 totals 15 residues. Germline V lookup: CDR1 MDHEN, CDR2 SYDVKM. V lost 2 bases, J lost 2 bases, and 7 bases lay in between. The DNA of the CDR3 is TGTGCCAGCAGTTTAAGCGGAACTGGGGCCAACGTCCTGACTTTC. It encodes CASSLSGTGANVLTF.

The rearrangement links TRBV11-1 to TRBJ2-1, with TRBD2 as a possible D gene (6 bases). V gave up 3 bases and J gave up 1 base, with 10 bases separating them. In germline, CDR1 is SGHAT, CDR2 FQDESV (reference sequence). This CDR3 is built from 15 residues. The DNA for the CDR3 is TGTGCCAGCAGCTTTAGCGGAGCTTCCTACAATGAGCAGTTCTTC. Protein product: CASSFSGASYNEQFF.

V usage is TRBV2 and J usage is TRBJ2-3; tentatively, D is TRBD2 (6 bases). Trimming took 9 bases from V and 5 from J, leaving 18 bases between them. The CDR3 is 14 amino acids. The germline V gene encodes CDR1 SNHLY and CDR2 FYNNEI. This CDR3 is CARGGPKVRDTQYF. The CDR3 DNA reads TGTGCCAGGGGGGGACCGAAGGTTAGAGATACGCAGTATTTT.

The chain recombines TRBV5-6 with TRBJ1-5; 7 nucleotides align to TRBD1. There are 15 residues in the CDR3. Germline V CDR1 and CDR2: SGHDT, YYEEEE. V lost 4 bases to trimming and J lost 3 bases; unmatched junction nucleotides: 7. The CDR3 loop reads CASSGGQDHNQPQHF. The CDR3 nucleotides read TGTGCCAGCAGCGGCGGACAGGACCACAATCAGCCCCAGCATTTT.